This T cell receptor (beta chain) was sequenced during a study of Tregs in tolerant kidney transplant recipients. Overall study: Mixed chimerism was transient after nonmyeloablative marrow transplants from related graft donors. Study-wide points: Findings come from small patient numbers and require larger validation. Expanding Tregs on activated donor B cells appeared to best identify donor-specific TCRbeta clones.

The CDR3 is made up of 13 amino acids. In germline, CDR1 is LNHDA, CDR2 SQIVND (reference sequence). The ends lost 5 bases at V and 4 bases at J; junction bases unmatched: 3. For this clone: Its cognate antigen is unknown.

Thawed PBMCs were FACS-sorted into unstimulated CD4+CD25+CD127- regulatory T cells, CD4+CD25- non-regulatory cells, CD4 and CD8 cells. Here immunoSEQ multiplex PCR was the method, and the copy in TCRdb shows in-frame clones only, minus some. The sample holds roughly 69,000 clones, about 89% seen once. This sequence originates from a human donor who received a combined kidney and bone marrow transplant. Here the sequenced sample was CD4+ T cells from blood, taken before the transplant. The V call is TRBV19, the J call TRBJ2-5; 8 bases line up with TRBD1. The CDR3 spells CASSGQGPETQYF. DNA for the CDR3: TGTGCCAGTAGTGGACAGGGACCAGAGACCCAGTACTTC.